The 21 T cell receptor beta chains below all came from one sample that was sequenced in a study of shared clonotypes between healthy human individuals (dated by TCRdb to the early 2020s). The receptor library was made with the immunoSEQ multiplex PCR assay. Entries here come from immuneACCESS through TCRdb and include only in-frame sequences with V and J called. Some clones fail to appear in such tables; in the studies checked, an unresolved V gene covers under half of the shortfall, and the cause of the remainder is unknown. This sample holds roughly 2,500,000 clones; 90% to 95% were observed only once. Together, the top ten hold approximately 0.36% of the sample. The sequenced material came from naive CD4+ T cells from PBMCs. The intended sense of this specimen's cell subset or site label: CD45RA+ positively selected. The source of these receptors is a man aged 18 to 30 in good health. Some clones in this sample may be carry-over from other donors' samples.

CDR3 sequence reads: CASSGAGNLAYEQYF. The CDR3 DNA follows: TGTGCCAGCAGCGGGGCGGGGAATTTAGCCTACGAGCAGTACTTC. V and J are TRBV28 and TRBJ2-7; D perhaps matches TRBD2 (6 bases). V lost 6 bases and J lost 2, with 17 bases in between. The CDR3 totals 15 residues. Germline V gene sequence: CDR1 MDHEN, CDR2 SYDVKM.

This rearrangement joins TRBV4-1 to TRBJ1-2, with D hard to call. Trimming shortened V by 1 base and J by 3 bases, and 12 bases separated the two germline ends. The CDR3 is 15 residues long. The V gene's germline CDR1 is MGHRA and CDR2 YSYEKL. CDR3 sequence reads: CASSQGRNQDYGYTF. Written as DNA, the CDR3 is TGCGCCAGCAGCCAAGGACGCAACCAGGACTATGGCTACACCTTC.

V gene TRBV28 combines with J gene TRBJ2-1; 9 bases agree with TRBD2. The CDR3 has 15 amino acids. CDR1 and CDR2 from the germline V gene are MDHEN and SYDVKM. J was trimmed by 8 bases and V by 6 bases; bases with no gene match: 11. The CDR3 protein is CASRRGGLPLDEQFF. CDR3 nucleotide sequence: TGTGCCAGCAGGCGGGGGGGACTACCCCTCGATGAGCAGTTCTTC.

V is TRBV6-1 and J is TRBJ2-5; 7 bases map to TRBD2. The CDR3 covers 15 residues. The V gene's germline CDR1 is MNHNS and CDR2 SASEGT. V lost 7 bases and J lost 5; bases outside the gene matches: 13. CDR3 loop: CASTPLAAVGETQYF. CDR3 DNA sequence: TGTGCCAGCACCCCCCTAGCGGCTGTCGGGGAGACCCAGTACTTC.

The chain uses TRBV27 and TRBJ2-2; TRBD2 is a possible D gene (5 bases). Germline CDR1 and CDR2: MNHEY and SMNVEV (reference sequence). CDR3 size: 16 residues. Deletions cut 6 bases from V and 1 base from J, with 15 bases between. CDR3 nucleotide sequence: TGTGCCAGCAGCCCCTATAGCGTTTTGAACACCGGGGAGCTGTTTTTT. Its translation is CASSPYSVLNTGELFF.

The V call is TRBV6-6, the J call TRBJ2-1, with a weak D call TRBD2 (6 bases). Germline CDR1 reads MNHNY; CDR2 reads SVGAGI (reference sequence). The V gene lost 5 bases and the J gene lost 8 bases, with 19 bases spanning the gap. This CDR3 region has 15 residues. Here the CDR3 reads CASSTSGLPGYEQFF. CDR3 nucleotides: TGTGCCAGCAGTACATCGGGACTCCCTGGCTATGAGCAGTTCTTC.

CDR3 amino acids: CASSLGLAGFNEQFF. The CDR3 DNA is TGTGCCAGCAGTCTCGGACTAGCGGGGTTCAATGAGCAGTTCTTC. The J gene is TRBJ2-1, the V gene TRBV28, with TRBD2 identical over 12 bases. The CDR3 consists of 15 residues. After removal of 5 bases from V and 6 bases from J, the junction contained 5 bases not matched to a gene. Germline V gene data show CDR1 as MDHEN and CDR2 as SYDVKM. The complete variable domain, with remaining parts taken from reference TRBV28 and TRBJ2-1, reads DVKVTQSSRYLVKRTGEKVFLECVQDMDHENMFWYRQDPGLGLRLIYFSYDVKMKEKGDIPEGYSVSREKKERFSLILESASTNQTSMYLCASSLGLAGFNEQFFGPGTRLTVL.

This clone was counted a single time. Other nucleotide sequences from this sample produce the same CDR3. Written as DNA, the CDR3 is TGTGCCAGCAGTTTGCGGGGTAATGAAAAACTGTTTTTT. This codes for CASSLRGNEKLFF. This rearrangement joins TRBV27 to TRBJ1-4; D call uncertain. This CDR3 comprises 13 residues. CDR1 is MNHEY, CDR2 SMNVEV, per germline (reference sequence). V gave up 3 bases and J gave up 4 bases, with 6 bases separating them.

The gene calls are TRBV7-9 and TRBJ1-2, with TRBD1 matching over 7 bases. Trimming removed 3 bases from V and 0 bases from J; junction bases left unmatched: 7. Germline CDR1 is SEHNR and CDR2 is FQNEAQ (reference sequence). The CDR3 extends over 16 amino acids. The CDR3: CASSFSTGLANYGYTF. In DNA form, the CDR3 reads TGTGCCAGCAGCTTCTCGACAGGGCTAGCTAACTATGGCTACACCTTC.

Remarks on this clone: This specimen includes other DNA sequences encoding the same CDR3. The chain links TRBV6-6 to TRBJ1-2; TRBD1 aligns across 7 bases. V was clipped by 8 bases and J by 1 base; unmatched bases: 4. Germline V gene lookup returns CDR1 MNHNY and CDR2 SVGAGI (reference sequence). The CDR3 is 13 amino acids. The CDR3 spells CASRRDSNYGYTF. The CDR3 coding sequence is TGTGCCAGCCGCCGGGACAGTAACTATGGCTACACCTTC.

V is TRBV10-3 and J is TRBJ1-4, with D perhaps matching TRBD1 (5 bases). V lost 1 base and J lost 0, with 9 bases in between. Germline V gives CDR1 ENHRY, CDR2 SYGVKD. This CDR3 is built from 16 residues. The CDR3 spells CAISEFGGATNEKLFF. CDR3 sequence (DNA): TGTGCCATCAGTGAGTTCGGGGGAGCAACTAATGAAAAACTGTTTTTT.

The V gene is TRBV11-2, the J gene TRBJ2-3; 8 bases line up with TRBD1. V lost 5 bases, J lost 6 bases, and 13 bases stayed unmatched. Germline V gene sequence: CDR1 SGHAT, CDR2 FQNNGV. The CDR3 consists of 16 residues. The CDR3 spells CASSPRDRNLIDTQYF. CDR3 nucleotide sequence: TGTGCCAGCAGCCCCAGGGACAGGAATTTAATCGATACGCAGTATTTT. The full variable domain, rest sourced from reference TRBV11-2 and TRBJ2-3, is EAGVAQSPRYKIIEKRQSVAFWCNPISGHATLYWYQQILGQGPKLLIQFQNNGVVDDSQLPKDRFSAERLKGVDSTLKIQPAKLEDSAVYLCASSPRDRNLIDTQYFGPGTRLTVL.

As for this clone: The same CDR3 is also encoded by other DNA sequences in this sample. The CDR3 loop reads CASSPPAGGSYNEQFF. Here the CDR3 DNA reads TGTGCCAGCTCACCACCGGCGGGAGGCTCCTACAATGAGCAGTTCTTC. The chain recombines TRBV18 with TRBJ2-1, with 8 bases lining up with TRBD2. V dropped 0 bases and J dropped 0; count of bases not matched to a gene: 1. CDR3 length equals 16 residues. Germline CDR1 and CDR2: KGHSH and LQKENI.

The CDR3 coding sequence is TGCGCCAGCAGCCAAGCCTCCACAGCTAACTATGGCTACACCTTC. Its translation: CASSQASTANYGYTF. The rearrangement links TRBV4-1 to TRBJ1-2; D is ambiguous. Deletions cut 1 base from V and 0 bases from J, with 9 bases between. Germline V gene sequence: CDR1 MGHRA, CDR2 YSYEKL. The CDR3 runs to 15 residues.

The chain links TRBV5-1 to TRBJ2-7; D remains unclear. The CDR3 covers 14 residues. V was pared by 1 base and J by 3 bases, with 11 bases between. Germline loops: CDR1 SGHRS, CDR2 YFSETQ. The CDR3 protein is CASSLISLLYEQYF. The CDR3, as DNA: TGCGCCAGCAGCTTGATTAGCCTCCTCTACGAGCAGTACTTC. The full variable domain, in which reference TRBV5-1 and TRBJ2-7 provide the parts outside the CDR3, is KAGVTQTPRYLIKTRGQQVTLSCSPISGHRSVSWYQQTPGQGLQFLFEYFSETQRNKGNFPGRFSGRQFSNSRSEMNVSTLELGDSALYLCASSLISLLYEQYFGPGTRLTVT.

V is TRBV18 and J is TRBJ1-1; no reliable D call. Trimming stripped 2 bases from V and 5 bases from J, with 15 bases between. Germline V gene data show CDR1 as KGHSH and CDR2 as LQKENI. The CDR3 is 15 residues long. In DNA form, the CDR3 reads TGTGCCAGCTCACCAGTAATTTTACCTGCGACTGAAGCTTTCTTT. This sequence encodes CASSPVILPATEAFF.

This rearrangement joins TRBV28 to TRBJ2-5, with a possible D match to TRBD2 (6 bases). The DNA end lines up better with TRBJ2-7; the J call may be wrong. Germline V gene data show CDR1 as MDHEN and CDR2 as SYDVKM. The CDR3 totals 15 residues. The CDR3 sequence is CASSIPGGVSYEQYF. The CDR3 nucleotides are TGTGCCAGCAGCATTCCCGGGGGAGTCTCCTACGAGCAGTACTTC.

This clone has a handful of counts. V is TRBV28 and J is TRBJ1-4; perhaps TRBD1 as D (6 bases). CDR1 MDHEN and CDR2 SYDVKM come from the germline V gene. V was trimmed by 4 bases and J by 8 bases, leaving 17 bases between them. CDR3 length: 15 residues. The CDR3 spells CASSSQGSSGEKLFF. The CDR3 bases are TGTGCCAGCAGTTCACAGGGATCCAGCGGGGAAAAACTGTTTTTT.

This chain joins TRBV7-9 and TRBJ2-7; 9 nucleotides match TRBD1. Germline values: CDR1 SEHNR, CDR2 FQNEAQ (reference sequence). This CDR3 has 14 residues. V lost 5 bases and J lost 5; bases outside the gene matches: 7. The CDR3 loop reads CASSHLDRGDEQYF. In DNA form, the CDR3 reads TGTGCCAGCAGCCATTTGGACAGGGGAGACGAGCAGTACTTC.

The chain is built from TRBV19 and TRBJ1-1, with 8 bases lining up with TRBD1. CDR3 length: 14 amino acids. V lost 10 bases to trimming and J lost 4 bases; unmatched junction nucleotides: 11. The germline gives CDR1 LNHDA, CDR2 SQIVND (reference sequence). The CDR3 sequence is CATKKTGAATEAFF. The CDR3 nucleotides read TGTGCCACAAAAAAGACAGGGGCGGCCACTGAAGCTTTCTTT. The full variable domain, completed using reference TRBV19 and TRBJ1-1, is DGGITQSPKYLFRKEGQNVTLSCEQNLNHDAMYWYRQDPGQGLRLIYYSQIVNDFQKGDIAEGYSVSREKKESFPLTVTSAQKNPTAFYLCATKKTGAATEAFFGQGTRLTVV.

This sequence joins TRBV29-1 and TRBJ2-1; no definite D call. The CDR3 covers 14 residues. Germline values: CDR1 SQVTM, CDR2 ANQGSEA. V lost 4 bases to trimming and J lost 0 bases, with 10 bases between them. The CDR3 region has the DNA TGCAGCGTTGTATCCTTACACTCCTACAATGAGCAGTTCTTC. It yields the protein CSVVSLHSYNEQFF.